This T cell receptor (beta chain) was sequenced during a study of blood T cell repertoires in COVID-19. Overall study: From the United States, Italy and Spain came samples of acute and convalescent COVID-19. In each case, the material was cDNA or gDNA derived from T cells, B-cell-depleted T cells, or PBMCs.

This study enrolled people aged about 18 to 100 from about two dozen US geographic areas. Cohort placement rested on clinical history that participants reported themselves. TCRdb keeps only in-frame clones here, not all; method: immunoSEQ multiplex PCR. The sample records about 270,000 clones, under 95% being singletons. The germline V gene has CDR1 SGHVS and CDR2 FQNEAQ. This CDR3 has 18 amino acids. On this clone: A read error may produce the germline difference seen at one junction end.

This clonotype originated in a woman between 40 and 50 years old with acute COVID-19. The sequencing input was PBMCs or T cells enriched from blood (not recorded which). V and J are TRBV7-8 and TRBJ2-3, with 11 nucleotides matching TRBD2. The DNA of the CDR3 is TGTGCCAGCAGCCTAACTAGCGGGAGAATCGTTAGCAGAGATACGCAGTATTTT. This gives the protein CASSLTSGRIVSRDTQYF.